The present entry profiles one TCR beta chain with its context. The data are from a study of blood T cells in healthy people across ages. Using a J-beta primer mix together with a sample-barcoded 5' primer, a second PCR was run for about 6 to 12 cycles. TCRdb recomputed calls from the 5' RACE reads with MiXCR, one row per CDR3 protein. The sample yields nearly 800,000 distinct CDR3 sequences, 20% to 25% seen once. Germline CDR1 reads SGHTA; CDR2 reads FQGNSA. The CDR3 loop spans 16 amino acids. This sample also belongs to another study, concerning T cells of mothers and their children. From that second work: With unrelated pairs as the comparison, related mother-child pairs had a slightly higher overlap that was not significant.

V gene TRBV7-2 combines with J gene TRBJ2-1, with 11 bases identical to TRBD2. The end of the DNA aligns better with TRBJ2-5, so the J call may be wrong. The TCR was taken from a boy younger than 18 in good health. The sequenced sample consisted of blood. CDR3 in DNA: TGTGCCAGCAGACCCGGGACTAGCGGAGGAGGGGAGACCCAGTACTTC. As protein: CASRPGTSGGGETQYF.